This T cell receptor (beta chain) was obtained from a study of T cells in Graves' hyperthyroidism and ophthalmopathy. The germline gives CDR1 MGHRA, CDR2 YSYEKL. The CDR3 runs to 15 residues. V dropped 4 bases and J dropped 7 bases, with 19 bases sitting between them. TCR beta CDR3 regions were amplified from RNA transcripts. The study used the HTBI primer set for a first-round RT-PCR of the TCR CDR3. Using its own MiXCR run on the multiplex PCR reads, TCRdb lists one record per CDR3 protein. Among hundreds of thousands of distinct CDR3 sequences listed, roughly 18% were seen once. This rearrangement joins TRBV4-1 to TRBJ1-2; possibly TRBD1 for D (5 bases). The TCR was taken from a man aged 35 to 55 with Graves' hyperthyroidism. Sample: blood. The CDR3 bases are TGCGCCAGCAGCCCCCGGGGCCCGACGGGTCTTGGCTACACCTTC. This encodes CASSPRGPTGLGYTF.